This T cell receptor beta chain was sequenced during a study of blood T cell repertoires in COVID-19. The overall study: Whether acute or convalescent, the COVID-19 samples came from the United States, Italy and Spain. From T cells, B-cell-depleted T cells, or PBMCs came the material, which was cDNA or gDNA.

The CDR3 runs 16 residues. The J segment lost 5 bases and the V segment lost 4 bases, leaving 6 bases of the junction unmatched. The germline V gene encodes CDR1 SGHNT and CDR2 YYREEE (reference sequence). Those enrolled, adults aged about 18 to 95 years, came from 20 to 25 US areas. Cohort allocation depended upon clinical history that participants reported. Data came from immunoSEQ multiplex PCR; TCRdb stores just in-frame clones and leaves some out. The sample records approximately 300,000 clones, roughly 91% being singletons. This chain links TRBV5-4 with TRBJ2-2; 12 bases line up with TRBD1. This TCR was sampled from a woman in her twenties or thirties who had recovered from COVID-19. The sample taken for sequencing was PBMCs or T cells enriched from blood (not recorded which). This CDR3 is CASSGTGGFLTGELFF. The DNA of the CDR3 is TGTGCCAGCAGCGGGACAGGGGGCTTCTTAACCGGGGAGCTGTTTTTT.